This TCR beta chain stems from a study of T cells in Graves' hyperthyroidism and ophthalmopathy. Findings and limits, study-wide: Stable hyperthyroidism and ophthalmopathy were separated using 13 V-J signatures. Most clonotypes that expanded in the thyroid above 0.001 also showed up in blood.

This clonotype was observed many times. What it recognizes is unknown. The CDR3 is 18 amino acids. Germline V gives CDR1 SQVTM, CDR2 ANQGSEA. V gave up 3 bases and J gave up 0 bases, with 21 bases separating them. Amplification of TCR beta CDR3 regions was performed using RNA transcripts as template. A first-round RT-PCR of the TCR CDR3 used the HTBI primer set. MiXCR, run by TCRdb on the multiplex PCR reads, gives a single entry per CDR3 protein. This table holds 300,000 to 450,000 distinct CDR3 sequences, roughly 15% found once. This sequence was found in a woman aged 30 to 39 with Graves' ophthalmopathy. Sequencing was performed on blood. This chain links TRBV29-1 with TRBJ2-1; maybe TRBD1 (5 bases). The CDR3 DNA reads TGCAGCGTTGAGATCCAGGGCGTAGGGCCTAGCTCCTACAATGAGCAGTTCTTC. Amino acid sequence: CSVEIQGVGPSSYNEQFF.